This is a list of T cell receptor beta chains from one sample in a study of blood T cells in healthy people across ages. TCRdb re-called the 5' RACE reads through MiXCR, storing one row per CDR3 protein. Found here are some 690,000 distinct CDR3 sequences, about a fifth of them singletons; the top ten hold roughly 22%. The sample taken for sequencing was blood. These receptors all come from a man aged 65 to 79 in good health. Both conserved end residues are part of each CDR3. The D gene is left open where the match is weak. Clone size is stated in some rows and not others, as once, few, many or a class when expanded.

cdr3_nt: TGTGCCAGCAGCCCCCACGGGGTAGGCTACACCTTC
cdr3_aa: CASSPHGVGYTF
clone_size: NA
v_call: TRBV14
j_call: TRBJ1-2
d_call: NA

cdr3_nt: TGTGCCAGCAGCCTTCAGACTGGAAACACCATATATTTT
cdr3_aa: CASSLQTGNTIYF
clone_size: NA
v_call: TRBV7-2
j_call: TRBJ1-3
d_call: NA

cdr3_nt: TGCAGTGCTAGAGGGGGGACGACGGGTGGCTACACCTTC
cdr3_aa: CSARGGTTGGYTF
clone_size: few
v_call: TRBV20-1
j_call: TRBJ1-2
d_call: NA

cdr3_nt: TGTGCCAGCAGCACGACGACCGGGGGGGGCCTGAACACTGAAGCTTTCTTT
cdr3_aa: CASSTTTGGGLNTEAFF
clone_size: NA
v_call: TRBV6-6
j_call: TRBJ1-1
d_call: NA

cdr3_nt: TGTGCCAGCAGTTACTCCCAAGGACAGGTTCGCTACGAGCAGTACTTC
cdr3_aa: CASSYSQGQVRYEQYF
clone_size: NA
v_call: TRBV6-5
j_call: TRBJ2-7
d_call: TRBD1

cdr3_nt: TGTGCCACCAGTGATCAAACACAGGGGCGAGGCAATGAGCAGTTCTTC
cdr3_aa: CATSDQTQGRGNEQFF
clone_size: few
v_call: TRBV24-1
j_call: TRBJ2-1
d_call: TRBD1

cdr3_nt: TGTGCCAGCAGCTCCCGACAGGGAAATAATTCACCCCTCCACTTT
cdr3_aa: CASSSRQGNNSPLHF
clone_size: NA
v_call: TRBV7-2
j_call: TRBJ1-6
d_call: TRBD1

cdr3_nt: TGTGCCAGCAAACGGGGGGTCAATGAGCAGTTCTTC
cdr3_aa: CASKRGVNEQFF
clone_size: few
v_call: TRBV5-4
j_call: TRBJ2-1
d_call: TRBD2

cdr3_nt: TGTGCCAGCAGGATTAGCGCAACGAACACCGGGGAGCTGTTTTTT
cdr3_aa: CASRISATNTGELFF
clone_size: few
v_call: TRBV12-3/TRBV12-4
j_call: TRBJ2-2
d_call: NA

cdr3_nt: TGTGTCAGCAGTTACTCGAGTGGGGGGGGAGTGGATACGCAGTATTTT
cdr3_aa: CVSSYSSGGGVDTQYF
clone_size: NA
v_call: TRBV6-5
j_call: TRBJ2-3
d_call: TRBD2

cdr3_nt: TGTGCCAGCAAAGCGGGACGGGAGAACACTGAAGCTTTCTTT
cdr3_aa: CASKAGRENTEAFF
clone_size: NA
v_call: TRBV12-3/TRBV12-4
j_call: TRBJ1-1
d_call: NA

cdr3_nt: TGTGCCAGCACCCCCGCGATAGCGGGAGTTAATGAGCAGTTCTTC
cdr3_aa: CASTPAIAGVNEQFF
clone_size: NA
v_call: TRBV28
j_call: TRBJ2-1
d_call: TRBD2

cdr3_nt: TGTGCCAGCAGCTTAGCTCGCGGCTTCAGGGACCGCTATGGCTACACCTTC
cdr3_aa: CASSLARGFRDRYGYTF
clone_size: NA
v_call: TRBV11-2
j_call: TRBJ1-2
d_call: NA

cdr3_nt: TGCAGCGTTTGGACAGGCGGAGGCTACACCTTC
cdr3_aa: CSVWTGGGYTF
clone_size: few
v_call: TRBV29-1
j_call: TRBJ1-2
d_call: TRBD1

cdr3_nt: TGTGCCAGTATTGGGGACACTGGCAATCAGCCCCAGCATTTT
cdr3_aa: CASIGDTGNQPQHF
clone_size: few
v_call: TRBV19
j_call: TRBJ1-5
d_call: NA

cdr3_nt: TGTGCCAGCAGCTTTAACGGACTAGCGAACAATGAGCAGTTCTTC
cdr3_aa: CASSFNGLANNEQFF
clone_size: NA
v_call: TRBV7-8
j_call: TRBJ2-1
d_call: TRBD2

cdr3_nt: TGTGCCAGCAGCTCAGAGGTGGGACAGGCGATTAGCACAGATACGCAGTATTTT
cdr3_aa: CASSSEVGQAISTDTQYF
clone_size: NA
v_call: TRBV3-1
j_call: TRBJ2-3
d_call: TRBD1

cdr3_nt: TGTGCCAGCAGTTTCATCGGGACAGACGAAAAACTGTTTTTT
cdr3_aa: CASSFIGTDEKLFF
clone_size: NA
v_call: TRBV28
j_call: TRBJ1-4
d_call: TRBD1

cdr3_nt: TGCAGCGTTGAAGTCACAGGGGTAGATACGCAGTATTTT
cdr3_aa: CSVEVTGVDTQYF
clone_size: NA
v_call: TRBV29-1
j_call: TRBJ2-3
d_call: TRBD1

cdr3_nt: TGTGCCAGCAGCGCCGACAGGGTTAACTATGGCTACACCTTC
cdr3_aa: CASSADRVNYGYTF
clone_size: many
v_call: TRBV11-2
j_call: TRBJ1-2
d_call: TRBD1

cdr3_nt: TGTGCCAGCAGCTTCGACAGTACAACTAATGAAAAACTGTTTTTT
cdr3_aa: CASSFDSTTNEKLFF
clone_size: NA
v_call: TRBV7-8
j_call: TRBJ1-4
d_call: NA

cdr3_nt: TGCAGTGTTAGAGTTCGGGGGGACATCACAGATACGCAGTATTTT
cdr3_aa: CSVRVRGDITDTQYF
clone_size: NA
v_call: TRBV20-1
j_call: TRBJ2-3
d_call: NA

cdr3_nt: TGTGCCAGCAGCCAATGGGGTAGCAGCACAGATACGCAGTATTTT
cdr3_aa: CASSQWGSSTDTQYF
clone_size: few
v_call: TRBV3-1
j_call: TRBJ2-3
d_call: NA

cdr3_nt: TGTGCCAGCAGTCGACGGGACTCCACTCGGCAAGAGACCCAGTACTTC
cdr3_aa: CASSRRDSTRQETQYF
clone_size: few
v_call: TRBV12-3/TRBV12-4
j_call: TRBJ2-5
d_call: NA

cdr3_nt: TGCAGTGCTGCGGGACTACTCTCCTACAATGAGCAGTTCTTC
cdr3_aa: CSAAGLLSYNEQFF
clone_size: NA
v_call: TRBV20-1
j_call: TRBJ2-1
d_call: TRBD2

cdr3_nt: TGCGCCAGCAGTAGGGACAGGGAAGATGGCTACACCTTC
cdr3_aa: CASSRDREDGYTF
clone_size: few
v_call: TRBV10-1
j_call: TRBJ1-2
d_call: TRBD1

cdr3_nt: TGTGCCAGCAACTCTGTGGCTGGAAACACCATATATTTT
cdr3_aa: CASNSVAGNTIYF
clone_size: NA
v_call: TRBV6-1
j_call: TRBJ1-3
d_call: NA

cdr3_nt: TGTGCCAACAGTTTAAGGCAGTTCAATCAGCCCCAGCATTTT
cdr3_aa: CANSLRQFNQPQHF
clone_size: NA
v_call: TRBV28
j_call: TRBJ1-5
d_call: NA

cdr3_nt: TGTGCCAGCAGCTTAAACCCCGGGACAGGGAGGGAAAAACTGTTTTTT
cdr3_aa: CASSLNPGTGREKLFF
clone_size: few
v_call: TRBV7-8
j_call: TRBJ1-4
d_call: TRBD1

cdr3_nt: TGTGCCAGCAGTTTAGACGCAGGGGGTATGGGAAACACCATATATTTT
cdr3_aa: CASSLDAGGMGNTIYF
clone_size: few
v_call: TRBV28
j_call: TRBJ1-3
d_call: TRBD1

cdr3_nt: TGTGCCAGCAGCTTAGGGGGGGTGCCCTACAATGAGCAGTTCTTC
cdr3_aa: CASSLGGVPYNEQFF
clone_size: few
v_call: TRBV7-9
j_call: TRBJ2-1
d_call: NA

cdr3_nt: TGTGCCAGCAGTTTGACGGGGGATAACTATGGCTACACCTTC
cdr3_aa: CASSLTGDNYGYTF
clone_size: NA
v_call: TRBV28
j_call: TRBJ1-2
d_call: NA

cdr3_nt: TGCAGTGCCCGATGGACAGGAGAACATCAGCCCCAGCATTTT
cdr3_aa: CSARWTGEHQPQHF
clone_size: few
v_call: TRBV20-1
j_call: TRBJ1-5
d_call: TRBD1

cdr3_nt: TGTGCCAGCAGTTCGTCCGCAGTGGGAGCCAAAAACATTCAGTACTTC
cdr3_aa: CASSSSAVGAKNIQYF
clone_size: NA
v_call: TRBV27
j_call: TRBJ2-4
d_call: NA

cdr3_nt: TGTGCCAGCAGTGCTCTCTTTGGGGGGGAACCCATACACTACGAGCAGTACTTC
cdr3_aa: CASSALFGGEPIHYEQYF
clone_size: NA
v_call: TRBV6-4
j_call: TRBJ2-7
d_call: TRBD2

cdr3_nt: TGTGCCAGCAGCCGCGGACAGCTAAACACTGAAGCTTTCTTT
cdr3_aa: CASSRGQLNTEAFF
clone_size: few
v_call: TRBV7-9
j_call: TRBJ1-1
d_call: NA

cdr3_nt: TGCGCCAGCAGCAAGTCCGGGACTCCAGATACGCAGTATTTT
cdr3_aa: CASSKSGTPDTQYF
clone_size: many
v_call: TRBV5-1
j_call: TRBJ2-3
d_call: NA

cdr3_nt: TGCAGTGCTAGATCGGGACTAGCGGGGGGACCCTACAATGAGCAGTTCTTC
cdr3_aa: CSARSGLAGGPYNEQFF
clone_size: few
v_call: TRBV20-1
j_call: TRBJ2-1
d_call: TRBD2

cdr3_nt: TGTGCCAGCAGCACCAGGGTTTCGGACATTCAGTACTTC
cdr3_aa: CASSTRVSDIQYF
clone_size: NA
v_call: TRBV7-9
j_call: TRBJ2-4
d_call: NA

cdr3_nt: TGTGCCAGCAGCATAACGGGAGTCAGCCGCTCCCACTATGGCTACACCTTC
cdr3_aa: CASSITGVSRSHYGYTF
clone_size: NA
v_call: TRBV28
j_call: TRBJ1-2
d_call: NA

cdr3_nt: TGCAGCGTTGTTCTCGGTGGAGACAGGGCAGCTTTCTTT
cdr3_aa: CSVVLGGDRAAFF
clone_size: NA
v_call: TRBV29-1
j_call: TRBJ1-1
d_call: TRBD1

cdr3_nt: TGCAGCGTTGAGGTGGGATGGGGCCGGGTGAAAGATACGCAGTATTTT
cdr3_aa: CSVEVGWGRVKDTQYF
clone_size: NA
v_call: TRBV29-1
j_call: TRBJ2-3
d_call: NA

cdr3_nt: TGTGCCAGCTCACCCCTAGCAGAAGAGACCCAGTACTTC
cdr3_aa: CASSPLAEETQYF
clone_size: NA
v_call: TRBV18
j_call: TRBJ2-5
d_call: NA

cdr3_nt: TGTACCAGCAGGAAACGACACAGGGGGAGCACTAATGAAAAACTGTTTTTT
cdr3_aa: CTSRKRHRGSTNEKLFF
clone_size: few
v_call: TRBV6-1
j_call: TRBJ1-4
d_call: TRBD1

cdr3_nt: TGTGCCAGCAGATTGACGGCACTAGCGGGAGGGTTTGAGACCCAGTACTTC
cdr3_aa: CASRLTALAGGFETQYF
clone_size: NA
v_call: TRBV11-2
j_call: TRBJ2-5
d_call: TRBD2

cdr3_nt: TGTGCCAGTAGTATAGGGGCCGGCAATGAGCAGTTCTTC
cdr3_aa: CASSIGAGNEQFF
clone_size: once
v_call: TRBV19
j_call: TRBJ2-1
d_call: NA

cdr3_nt: TGTGCCAGCAGCCCCCGACTAGCGGGGGGAGATACGCAGTATTTT
cdr3_aa: CASSPRLAGGDTQYF
clone_size: many
v_call: TRBV7-2
j_call: TRBJ2-3
d_call: TRBD2

cdr3_nt: TGTGCCAGTACGCTAGCGCGATCCTACAATGAGCAGTTCTTC
cdr3_aa: CASTLARSYNEQFF
clone_size: NA
v_call: TRBV2
j_call: TRBJ2-1
d_call: NA

cdr3_nt: TGTGCCAGCAGTCCTAGCGACACAAGGAATTCACCCCTCCACTTT
cdr3_aa: CASSPSDTRNSPLHF
clone_size: NA
v_call: TRBV28
j_call: TRBJ1-6
d_call: NA

cdr3_nt: TGTGCCTGGAGTTCAGGGGGTGCCGGGATCGGGGAGCTGTTTTTT
cdr3_aa: CAWSSGGAGIGELFF
clone_size: few
v_call: TRBV30
j_call: TRBJ2-2
d_call: TRBD1